What follows are 27 T cell receptor beta chains derived from one specimen sequenced in a study of spatial heterogeneity in lung cancer. Time point denoted: blood at routine non-recurrence follow-up after resection. TCRdb called the 5' RACE reads again in MiXCR, with one record for every CDR3 protein. Of 39,000 or so distinct CDR3 sequences listed, more than 9% are singletons. This specimen consisted of PBMCs, obtained at follow-up. These receptors came from a female donor with early-stage non-small cell lung cancer.

By its share, this clonotype is medium-sized. The rearrangement uses TRBV7-2 and TRBJ1-2; the D gene is possibly TRBD1 (6 bases). The CDR3 totals 14 residues. Trimming cost V 5 bases and J 0 bases, with 10 bases left between them. CDR1 is SGHTA, CDR2 FQGNSA, per germline. The chain's CDR3 is CASSPRTANYGYTF. The CDR3 DNA sequence: TGTGCCAGCAGCCCCCGGACAGCTAACTATGGCTACACCTTC. Drawing the rest from reference TRBV7-2 and TRBJ1-2, the complete variable domain is GAGVSQSPSNKVTEKGKDVELRCDPISGHTALYWYRQSLGQGLEFLIYFQGNSAPDKSGLPSDRFSAERTGGSVSTLTIQRTQQEDSAVYLCASSPRTANYGYTFGSGTRLTVV.

The V call is TRBV20-1, the J call TRBJ2-3, with D possibly being TRBD2 (7 bases). V lost 1 base to trimming and J lost 5 bases, with 16 bases between them. Germline lookup yields CDR1 DFQATT and CDR2 SNEGSKA (reference sequence). This CDR3 is 15 amino acids long. The CDR3 nucleotides are TGCAGTGCTAGAGTCCCGGGGGGCCGATTAGATACGCAGTATTTT. Its translation is CSARVPGGRLDTQYF.

The table lists this clonotype with many counts. This rearrangement joins TRBV27 to TRBJ1-5; no reliable D call. In germline, CDR1 is MNHEY, CDR2 SMNVEV (reference sequence). CDR3 length equals 14 residues. Trimming removed 6 bases at V and 2 bases at J, with 11 bases between. The CDR3 sequence: CASRRRSGNQPQHF. The CDR3 region has the DNA TGTGCCAGCAGGCGGCGGAGTGGCAATCAGCCCCAGCATTTT.

The rearrangement joins TRBV30 to TRBJ1-4; no reliable D call. With 1 base removed from V and 2 bases from J, the gap between germline ends came to 14 bases. Germline values: CDR1 GTSNPN, CDR2 SVGIG (reference sequence). This CDR3 contains 16 residues. CDR3 sequence: CAWSALPRGTNEKLFF. CDR3 bases: TGTGCCTGGAGTGCACTTCCTCGGGGTACTAATGAAAAACTGTTTTTT.

This clonotype was found many times. This chain uses TRBV5-5 with TRBJ1-4, with D possibly matching TRBD1 (5 bases). Germline CDR1 reads SGHKS; CDR2 reads YYEKEE (reference sequence). Trimming took 2 bases from V and 3 from J, leaving 8 bases between them. This CDR3 is 14 amino acids long. The DNA for the CDR3 is TGTGCCAGCAGCTTCCAGGGATCTAATGAAAAACTGTTTTTT. It yields the protein CASSFQGSNEKLFF. Variable domain in full (rest from reference TRBV5-5 and TRBJ1-4): DAGVTQSPTHLIKTRGQQVTLRCSPISGHKSVSWYQQVLGQGPQFIFQYYEKEERGRGNFPDRFSARQFPNYSSELNVNALLLGDSALYLCASSFQGSNEKLFFGSGTQLSVL.

The chain employs TRBV28 and TRBJ2-1, with 10 nucleotides matching TRBD1. The CDR3 contains 14 residues. Germline-derived CDR1 and CDR2 are MDHEN and SYDVKM. V dropped 5 bases and J dropped 8; count of bases not matched to a gene: 6. CDR3 sequence (DNA): TGTGCCAGCAGTCTCGGGGGACAGGGGTATGAGCAGTTCTTC. Translating it yields CASSLGGQGYEQFF.

This clonotype was detected many times. V gene TRBV9 combines with J gene TRBJ2-7; 8 nucleotides align to TRBD1. The CDR3 runs to 15 residues. V shed 0 bases and J 5 bases; nucleotides not matched to a gene: 7. CDR1 SGDLS and CDR2 YYNGEE come from the germline V gene. The CDR3 DNA sequence: TGTGCCAGCAGCGTAGAAGGCAGGGGGCCCAACGAGCAGTACTTC. It is translated as CASSVEGRGPNEQYF.

The gene calls are TRBV4-1 and TRBJ2-2, with a tentative D call TRBD2 (5 bases). The CDR3 is 14 residues long. Trimming pared 6 bases from V and 7 bases from J, leaving 15 bases between. In germline, CDR1 is MGHRA, CDR2 YSYEKL. The DNA for the CDR3 is TGCGCCAGCAGTCTCGAACGGGATATCGGGGAGCTGTTTTTT. Residues: CASSLERDIGELFF.

This clonotype turned up a few times. This sequence joins TRBV20-1 and TRBJ1-1, with D unresolved. From germline, CDR1 is DFQATT and CDR2 SNEGSKA (reference sequence). CDR3 length: 15 amino acids. The V end was cut by 1 base, the J end by 7 bases, with 19 bases between. CDR3 sequence (DNA): TGCAGTGCTAGAGCCGCAAGGTGGGGAATGGGTGAAGCTTTCTTT. Protein product: CSARAARWGMGEAFF.

The chain is built from TRBV19 and TRBJ2-6, with no clear D. Deletions cut 4 bases from V and 2 bases from J, with 12 bases between. In germline, CDR1 is LNHDA, CDR2 SQIVND (reference sequence). This CDR3 has 16 amino acids. CDR3 nucleotide sequence: TGTGCCAGTAGTAATGCTAGGGCCCCTGGGGCCAACGTCCTGACTTTC. Residues: CASSNARAPGANVLTF.

This clonotype came up many times. V usage is TRBV20-1 and J usage is TRBJ1-2; D gene unclear. Trimming removed 2 bases at V and 0 bases at J, with 10 bases between. Germline assignment: CDR1 DFQATT and CDR2 SNEGSKA (reference sequence). The CDR3 totals 14 residues. Here the CDR3 DNA reads TGCAGTGCTAGAAGACGGCGAACTAACTATGGCTACACCTTC. Protein product: CSARRRRTNYGYTF.

The chain uses TRBV29-1 and TRBJ1-5; the D gene is possibly TRBD1 (5 bases). This CDR3 contains 13 residues. V was shortened by 6 bases and J by 5 bases, with 14 bases between the two germline ends. Germline CDR1 is SQVTM and CDR2 is ANQGSEA. The CDR3 DNA follows: TGCAGCGTGGTTTTTGGGGGGGATCAGCCCCAGCATTTT. Encoded protein: CSVVFGGDQPQHF.

This clonotype was recorded at least ten times. The gene calls are TRBV7-8 and TRBJ1-5; 11 positions match TRBD1. Germline V gives CDR1 SGHVS, CDR2 FQNEAQ. After removal of 4 bases from V and 0 bases from J, the junction contained 5 bases not matched to a gene. The CDR3 covers 17 residues. The CDR3 region is CASSSGQGALSNQPQHF. The CDR3 DNA reads TGTGCCAGCAGCTCTGGACAGGGGGCCCTTAGCAATCAGCCCCAGCATTTT.

This clonotype was seen a few times. V gene TRBV6-5 combines with J gene TRBJ1-1; TRBD1 might be the D (5 bases). The CDR3 length is 15 residues. Germline V lookup: CDR1 MNHEY, CDR2 SVGAGI. Trimming left V 5 bases short and J 7 bases short, with 20 bases between. The CDR3 reads CASSASAGGAYEAFF. DNA for the CDR3: TGTGCCAGCAGTGCCTCCGCGGGGGGAGCCTATGAAGCTTTCTTT.

The table lists this clonotype with many counts. The gene calls are TRBV28 and TRBJ2-3, with D perhaps being TRBD1 or TRBD2 (5 bases each). In germline, CDR1 is MDHEN, CDR2 SYDVKM. This CDR3 is built from 15 residues. V was pared by 5 bases and J by 2 bases, with 14 bases between. CDR3 loop: CASSMSGAITDTQYF. The CDR3 DNA is TGTGCCAGCAGTATGTCCGGGGCCATCACAGATACGCAGTATTTT.

In its sample, this clonotype was seen many times. The chain uses TRBV18 and TRBJ1-4, with TRBD1 matching 7 bases. Germline values: CDR1 KGHSH, CDR2 LQKENI. The CDR3 sequence is 16 residues long. Losses at the gene ends were 3 bases for V and 3 bases for J; bases not matched to a gene: 7. The CDR3 DNA follows: TGTGCCAGCTCACCTACAACAGGGGCGGCTAATGAAAAACTGTTTTTT. Translation: CASSPTTGAANEKLFF.

This clonotype was counted many times. The V and J genes are TRBV19 and TRBJ2-7, with no clear D. V lost 8 bases and J 0 bases, leaving 17 bases between the germline ends. The germline CDR1 and CDR2 sequences are LNHDA and SQIVND (reference sequence). The CDR3 totals 15 residues. CDR3 nucleotides: TGTGCCAGTTCCGGTAGGTCCGGTACCTCCTACGAGCAGTACTTC. Encoded protein: CASSGRSGTSYEQYF. Full variable domain (rest looked up from reference TRBV19 and TRBJ2-7): DGGITQSPKYLFRKEGQNVTLSCEQNLNHDAMYWYRQDPGQGLRLIYYSQIVNDFQKGDIAEGYSVSREKKESFPLTVTSAQKNPTAFYLCASSGRSGTSYEQYFGPGTRLTVT.

This chain links TRBV5-1 with TRBJ1-4, with D possibly matching TRBD1 (5 bases). The CDR3 has 16 amino acids. V was clipped by 1 base and J by 0 bases, with 10 bases between them. Germline V gives CDR1 SGHRS, CDR2 YFSETQ. DNA for the CDR3: TGCGCCAGCAGCTTGTCCGGGACTCCAACTAATGAAAAACTGTTTTTT. Protein sequence: CASSLSGTPTNEKLFF.

This clonotype has a count of ten or more. V and J are TRBV18 and TRBJ2-7; D is undetermined. Trimming pared 2 bases from V and 4 bases from J, leaving 6 bases between. Germline assignment: CDR1 KGHSH and CDR2 LQKENI. CDR3 length equals 12 residues. Here the CDR3 DNA reads TGTGCCAGCTCACCAACCGGGTACGAGCAGTACTTC. Protein: CASSPTGYEQYF.

This clonotype was seen more than once but under ten times. The gene calls are TRBV18 and TRBJ1-5; no clear D gene. CDR3 length: 14 amino acids. The V gene's germline CDR1 is KGHSH and CDR2 LQKENI. Trimming cost V 1 base and J 7 bases, with 11 bases left between them. The CDR3 nucleotides read TGTGCCAGCTCACCACTCACTGCCAGACAGCCCCAGCATTTT. Protein sequence: CASSPLTARQPQHF.

The rearrangement joins TRBV5-1 to TRBJ1-2; a weak D match, TRBD1 (6 bases). Trimming stripped 2 bases from V and 8 bases from J, with 10 bases between. The CDR3 extends over 12 amino acids. Germline CDR1 is SGHRS and CDR2 is YFSETQ. The CDR3 DNA sequence: TGCGCCAGCAGCTTAGGGGGGAGAGGCTACACCTTC. It specifies CASSLGGRGYTF.

The sample holds a few counts of this clonotype. The chain carries TRBV10-3 and TRBJ1-1; maybe TRBD1 (6 bases). The CDR3 is 14 amino acids. V lost 11 bases to trimming and J lost 4 bases, with 20 bases between them. Germline V gene lookup returns CDR1 ENHRY and CDR2 SYGVKD. CDR3 amino acids: CASDPTGLGTEAFF. The CDR3 DNA follows: TGTGCCTCCGACCCGACAGGTTTGGGCACTGAAGCTTTCTTT.

The V gene is TRBV5-6, the J gene TRBJ2-3; tentative D call: TRBD1 (7 bases). The CDR3 has 18 amino acids. Germline V lookup: CDR1 SGHDT, CDR2 YYEEEE. V was clipped by 5 bases and J by 1 base, with 23 bases between them. The CDR3 sequence is CASSRAAFQGEGTDTQYF. The CDR3 DNA reads TGTGCCAGCAGTCGTGCGGCTTTCCAGGGGGAGGGCACAGATACGCAGTATTTT. The whole variable domain, filled in from reference TRBV5-6 and TRBJ2-3, reads DAGVTQSPTHLIKTRGQQVTLRCSPKSGHDTVSWYQQALGQGPQFIFQYYEEEERQRGNFPDRFSGHQFPNYSSELNVNALLLGDSALYLCASSRAAFQGEGTDTQYFGPGTRLTVL.

V usage is TRBV25-1 and J usage is TRBJ2-7; 7 bases are shared with TRBD1. Germline values: CDR1 MGHDK, CDR2 SYGVNS. This CDR3 has 13 residues. J lost 5 bases, V lost 6 bases, and 7 bases had no gene match. CDR3 in amino acids: CASRKGGYNEQYF. DNA for the CDR3: TGTGCCAGCAGAAAAGGGGGCTACAACGAGCAGTACTTC.

Ten or more counts support this clonotype. The chain uses TRBV7-3 and TRBJ1-1; weak D call: TRBD1 (5 bases). The CDR3 has 14 amino acids. Trimming cost V 2 bases and J 1 base, with 8 bases left between them. Germline values: CDR1 SGHTA, CDR2 FQGTGA. The CDR3 DNA reads TGTGCCAGCAGCTTAGGGGGGAGGAACACTGAAGCTTTCTTT. Amino acids: CASSLGGRNTEAFF.

In its sample, this clonotype was seen many times. The chain joins TRBV24-1 to TRBJ2-3; 7 nucleotides match TRBD1. CDR3 length: 17 amino acids. The germline gives CDR1 KGHDR, CDR2 SFDVKD. The V segment lost 0 bases and the J segment 4 bases; nucleotides outside the gene matches: 9. CDR3 nucleotide sequence: TGTGCCACCAGTGATTTGCGGCCAGGGGGTAAGCCAGATACGCAGTATTTT. The encoded protein is CATSDLRPGGKPDTQYF.

Many counts were recorded for this clonotype. V is TRBV4-1 and J is TRBJ2-5; TRBD2 matches 10 bases. CDR3 length equals 14 residues. Unmatched junction bases numbered 5, after V lost 9 bases and J lost 1 base. The germline CDR1 and CDR2 sequences are MGHRA and YSYEKL. CDR3 sequence: CASQLAGLQETQYF. Here the CDR3 DNA reads TGCGCCAGTCAACTAGCGGGGCTCCAAGAGACCCAGTACTTC.